This T cell receptor (beta chain) was sequenced in a study of blood T cell repertoires in COVID-19. This clone was seen once. Germline lookup yields CDR1 SGHAT and CDR2 FQDESV (reference sequence). V dropped 7 bases and J dropped 7 bases, with 20 bases sitting between them. The CDR3 loop spans 15 amino acids. In the source study's methods: Quantification of nucleated cells was approximated via reference gene primer amplification. Repertoires were generated with immunoSEQ multiplex PCR, while TCRdb's copy carries only in-frame clones and drops some. From that table come the V and J calls and clone size; the DNA was used to work out D and trimming. The table lists over 150,000 clones, about 85% of them singletons.

The chain joins TRBV11-1 to TRBJ2-1; D is perhaps TRBD2 (5 bases). Sequencing input: peripheral blood. This clonotype was sampled from a man in his thirties or forties with acute or convalescent COVID-19. The CDR3 nucleotides are TGTGCCAGCACAAGCCTAGCTAGGAGTGGAAATGAGCAGTTCTTC. It translates to CASTSLARSGNEQFF.